This passage covers 30 T cell receptor beta chains from one sample sequenced in a study of cytomegalovirus exposure and HLA in healthy donors. The study ran its PCR with 60 Vbeta and 13 Jbeta primers. The data were produced by immunoSEQ multiplex PCR, yet TCRdb's version contains in-frame clones alone and is incomplete. The sample has 160,000 or so clones, 70% to 90% seen once; the top ten hold around 0.85%. The source material was PBMCs. These receptors originate from a woman aged 30 to 39 in good health and CMV-seronegative.

Written as DNA, the CDR3 is TGTGCCACCCAACGGCGGGGCCACGGGCAGTACTTC. Protein: CATQRRGHGQYF. The chain combines TRBV25-1 with TRBJ2-7; tentatively, D is TRBD2 (6 bases). The CDR3 sequence is 12 residues long. Trimming cost V 10 bases and J 9 bases, with 19 bases left between them. Germline CDR1 is MGHDK and CDR2 is SYGVNS.

The chain has TRBV29-1 and TRBJ2-7, with 7 positions matching TRBD2. The CDR3 runs to 13 residues. Germline V gene lookup returns CDR1 SQVTM and CDR2 ANQGSEA. With 5 bases clipped from V and 6 bases from J, the junction kept 10 bases outside the gene matches. In DNA form, the CDR3 reads TGCAGCGTTCTGGTGGGAGGGCAAGGCGAGCAGTACTTC. Protein product: CSVLVGGQGEQYF.

This clone was seen a few times. The chain carries TRBV18 and TRBJ1-1; 7 nucleotides align to TRBD1. This CDR3 contains 13 residues. Germline trimming cut 3 bases from V and 8 bases from J; bases unmatched to any gene: 6. CDR1 is KGHSH, CDR2 LQKENI, per germline. In nucleotides, the CDR3 is TGTGCCAGCTCACCGACCGGGACAGCAGAAGCTTTCTTT. Protein product: CASSPTGTAEAFF.

This chain links TRBV21-1 with TRBJ2-7; the table gives TRBD1 as D, unverified against the DNA. TRBV21-1 is a pseudogene. The CDR3 length is 18 residues. The CDR3 coding sequence is TGTGCCAGCAGCAAAGCTTCAGGCCGGGACAGGGGGCGGCACGAGCAGTACTTC. Translating gives CASSKASGRDRGRHEQYF.

The V call is TRBV2, the J call TRBJ2-5, with 7 bases fitting TRBD1. This CDR3 comprises 16 residues. Germline V gene lookup returns CDR1 SNHLY and CDR2 FYNNEI. The ends lost 6 bases at V and 2 bases at J; junction bases unmatched: 12. CDR3 region: CASRAGRGWEQETQYF. CDR3 sequence (DNA): TGTGCCAGCAGGGCGGGCAGGGGGTGGGAACAAGAGACCCAGTACTTC.

This clone was detected only once. This chain links TRBV2 with TRBJ1-1; 7 bases agree with TRBD1. Trimming at V came to 5 bases and at J to 1 base, leaving 7 bases not matched to a gene. Germline CDR1 and CDR2: SNHLY and FYNNEI. The CDR3 totals 15 residues. CDR3 in DNA: TGTGCCAGCAGTCCCCGGAGGGGGCAGAACACTGAAGCTTTCTTT. Protein sequence: CASSPRRGQNTEAFF.

The chain employs TRBV2 and TRBJ1-2; TRBD1 aligns across 9 bases. The ends lost 11 bases at V and 4 bases at J; junction bases unmatched: 5. Germline V gene data show CDR1 as SNHLY and CDR2 as FYNNEI. There are 12 residues in the CDR3. CDR3 residues: CAGRDRAYGYTF. DNA for the CDR3: TGTGCCGGCCGGGACAGGGCCTATGGCTACACCTTC.

This clone turned up a few times. This sequence joins TRBV6-1 and TRBJ1-1, with TRBD1 matching over 8 bases. The germline V gene encodes CDR1 MNHNS and CDR2 SASEGT. J was trimmed by 0 bases and V by 5 bases; bases with no gene match: 2. The CDR3 contains 14 residues. The CDR3 sequence is CASSRRGLNTEAFF. As DNA, the CDR3 is TGTGCCAGCAGTCGCAGGGGGCTGAACACTGAAGCTTTCTTT.

The J gene is TRBJ1-5, the V gene TRBV19, with unresolved D. The germline gives CDR1 LNHDA, CDR2 SQIVND (reference sequence). With 7 bases removed from V and 2 bases from J, the gap between germline ends came to 15 bases. The CDR3 sequence is 15 residues long. The CDR3 DNA reads as TGTGCCAGTACCCCGCGGAGGGAAGGCAATCAGCCCCAGCATTTT. Its translation is CASTPRREGNQPQHF.

The rearrangement links TRBV6-5 to TRBJ2-5; D is perhaps TRBD1 (6 bases). The CDR3 is 13 amino acids. Looked up from germline, CDR1 is MNHEY and CDR2 is SVGAGI. V was trimmed by 6 bases and J by 5 bases, leaving 13 bases between them. CDR3 in DNA: TGTGCCAGCAGGCGGACAGCTGGGGAGACCCAGTACTTC. It translates to CASRRTAGETQYF.

This chain connects TRBV13 to TRBJ1-2, with D possibly TRBD1 on 6 matching bases. The CDR3 is 13 residues long. Germline V CDR1 and CDR2: PRHDT, FYEKMQ (reference sequence). V lost 5 bases and J lost 4, with 11 bases in between. The CDR3, as DNA: TGTGCCAGCAGCCTAACAGGGTTCTATGGCTACACCTTC. The encoded protein is CASSLTGFYGYTF.

This chain connects TRBV2 to TRBJ2-7, with D possibly being TRBD1 (5 bases). With 8 bases removed from V and 6 bases from J, the gap between germline ends came to 23 bases. CDR3 length equals 15 residues. Germline values: CDR1 SNHLY, CDR2 FYNNEI. In nucleotides, the CDR3 is TGTGCCAGCGTCCCCCTTTCGCAGGGAAGGACCGAGCAGTACTTC. Protein product: CASVPLSQGRTEQYF.

The chain is built from TRBV13 and TRBJ2-1; 10 bases are shared with TRBD1. The CDR3 is made up of 15 amino acids. V gave up 5 bases and J gave up 4 bases; unmatched junction bases: 5. Germline values: CDR1 PRHDT, CDR2 FYEKMQ (reference sequence). The CDR3 sequence: CASSPSGQGYNEQFF. DNA for the CDR3: TGTGCCAGCAGCCCCTCGGGACAGGGGTACAATGAGCAGTTCTTC.

The chain has TRBV6-1 and TRBJ2-3, with a possible D match to TRBD2 (6 bases). CDR1 is MNHNS, CDR2 SASEGT, per germline. This CDR3 is 15 amino acids long. Deletions cut 9 bases from V and 8 bases from J, with 24 bases between. This CDR3 is CASSRDWEAQVTQYF. The CDR3 region has the DNA TGTGCCAGTTCCCGGGACTGGGAAGCACAAGTTACGCAGTATTTT.

V is TRBV18 and J is TRBJ2-7; 8 positions agree with TRBD2. CDR1 and CDR2 from the germline V gene are KGHSH and LQKENI. The CDR3 extends over 20 amino acids. The junction had 20 bases not matched to a gene; V was cut back by 2 bases and J by 2 bases. The CDR3 is CASSPSLAGSGIKGPYEQYF. In DNA, the CDR3 is TGTGCCAGCTCACCAAGTCTAGCGGGTTCGGGGATTAAAGGCCCCTACGAGCAGTACTTC. Together with reference TRBV18 and TRBJ2-7, the CDR3 gives the full variable domain: NAGVMQNPRHLVRRRGQEARLRCSPMKGHSHVYWYRQLPEEGLKFMVYLQKENIIDESGMPKERFSAEFPKEGPSILRIQQVVRGDSAAYFCASSPSLAGSGIKGPYEQYFGPGTRLTVT.

The rearrangement uses TRBV27 and TRBJ2-7; 14 bases align to TRBD2. CDR1 MNHEY and CDR2 SMNVEV come from the germline V gene (reference sequence). This CDR3 comprises 15 residues. The J segment lost 4 bases and the V segment lost 5 bases, leaving 4 bases of the junction unmatched. The CDR3 is CASSLGTSGSYEQYF. DNA of the CDR3: TGTGCCAGCAGTCTCGGGACTAGCGGGAGTTACGAGCAGTACTTC.

J is TRBJ1-5 and V is TRBV2; tentatively, D is TRBD1 (5 bases). This CDR3 region has 15 residues. CDR1 is SNHLY and CDR2 is FYNNEI in the germline V gene. The V and J ends lost 1 base and 3 bases respectively, with 10 bases between them. The CDR3 nucleotides read TGTGCCAGCAGTGAAGAGGGGCTCGTCAATCAGCCCCAGCATTTT. It encodes CASSEEGLVNQPQHF.

The rearrangement uses TRBV19 and TRBJ2-2; tentative D call: TRBD1 (7 bases). The V and J ends lost 7 bases and 5 bases respectively, with 20 bases between them. The germline CDR1 and CDR2 sequences are LNHDA and SQIVND (reference sequence). The length of the CDR3 is 16 residues. The CDR3 DNA reads as TGTGCCAGTACCTCAGGAGGGGGCGTCCAAACCGGGGAGCTGTTTTTT. Amino acids: CASTSGGGVQTGELFF.

This clone was recorded once. The chain carries TRBV27 and TRBJ1-5, with a possible D match to TRBD1 (5 bases). CDR3 size: 15 residues. V lost 6 bases and J 6 bases, leaving 18 bases between the germline ends. From germline, CDR1 is MNHEY and CDR2 SMNVEV (reference sequence). The CDR3 nucleotides read TGTGCCAGCAGCCAGATGGGGGGTTTAGGTCAGCCCCAGCATTTT. This translates into CASSQMGGLGQPQHF.

The chain has TRBV28 and TRBJ2-3, with D possibly matching TRBD1 (5 bases). The CDR3 has 15 amino acids. Trimming left V 6 bases short and J 10 bases short, with 23 bases between. From germline, CDR1 is MDHEN and CDR2 SYDVKM. The CDR3 DNA reads TGTGCCAGCAGCCAAAAGACAGCCACGTTTGAAGCGCAGTATTTT. Translated: CASSQKTATFEAQYF.

This rearrangement joins TRBV28 to TRBJ2-2, with TRBD2 matching 7 bases. This CDR3 has 15 residues. J gave up 1 base and V 4 bases, and 3 bases lay outside the gene matches. The germline CDR1 and CDR2 sequences are MDHEN and SYDVKM. Here the CDR3 reads CASSSGGLNTGELFF. Here the CDR3 DNA reads TGTGCCAGCAGTTCGGGAGGACTGAACACCGGGGAGCTGTTTTTT. The full variable domain, with the rest looked up from reference TRBV28 and TRBJ2-2, is DVKVTQSSRYLVKRTGEKVFLECVQDMDHENMFWYRQDPGLGLRLIYFSYDVKMKEKGDIPEGYSVSREKKERFSLILESASTNQTSMYLCASSSGGLNTGELFFGEGSRLTVL.

The gene calls are TRBV19 and TRBJ1-2; 8 positions agree with TRBD1. The CDR3 covers 13 residues. Germline CDR1 and CDR2: LNHDA and SQIVND (reference sequence). The V gene end was trimmed by 7 bases and the J gene end by 4 bases; junction bases not matched to a gene: 5. The CDR3 region has the DNA TGTGCCAGTAACACAGGGGGTATCTATGGCTACACCTTC. Its protein is CASNTGGIYGYTF.

The CDR3 reads CASSVRLAGSGYEQFF. CDR3 bases: TGTGCCAGCAGCGTCCGACTAGCGGGAAGTGGCTATGAGCAGTTCTTC. The chain carries TRBV9 and TRBJ2-1; TRBD2 matches 11 bases. Germline assignment: CDR1 SGDLS and CDR2 YYNGEE. The CDR3 is 16 residues long. V lost 2 bases and J lost 8; bases outside the gene matches: 9.

The chain links TRBV5-4 to TRBJ1-1, with 7 bases that match TRBD1. From germline, CDR1 is SGHNT and CDR2 YYREEE (reference sequence). The CDR3 runs 16 residues. V trimming: 4 bases; J trimming: 1 base; junction bases outside the gene matches: 10. CDR3 DNA: TGTGCCAGCAGCCCCGGGACAGATATAAGGAACACTGAAGCTTTCTTT. Residues: CASSPGTDIRNTEAFF.

In this sample, this clone turned up once. The J gene is TRBJ1-2, the V gene TRBV7-8; 9 bases line up with TRBD1. Germline V lookup: CDR1 SGHVS, CDR2 FQNEAQ. The V gene end was trimmed by 5 bases and the J gene end by 4 bases; junction bases not matched to a gene: 8. The CDR3 has 15 residues. DNA of the CDR3: TGTGCCAGCAGCGGGGACAGGGCGGGGATCTATGGCTACACCTTC. Translating it yields CASSGDRAGIYGYTF.

The CDR3 loop is CASSQRSGSGYEQYF. The CDR3 bases are TGTGCCAGCAGCCAACGTAGCGGGAGTGGCTACGAGCAGTACTTC. V and J are TRBV4-2 and TRBJ2-7, with TRBD2 matching 9 bases. This CDR3 comprises 15 residues. The V and J ends lost 2 bases and 3 bases, in that order; junction bases with no gene match: 5. Germline V CDR1 and CDR2: LGHNA, YNFKEQ.

Turning to this clone: The germline gene is not matched at one end of the junction; a read error may be the cause. The chain uses TRBV28 and TRBJ2-5; D might be TRBD2 (6 bases). This CDR3 has 14 amino acids. Germline lookup yields CDR1 MDHEN and CDR2 SYDVKM. CDR3 region: CAGSFLGGGETQYF. DNA for the CDR3: TGTGCCGGCAGTTTTCTCGGGGGAGGAGAGACCCAGTACTTC.

The chain carries TRBV9 and TRBJ2-1; 8 nucleotides align to TRBD1. Per germline, CDR1 SGDLS and CDR2 YYNGEE. The CDR3 sequence is 21 residues long. J gave up 1 base and V 0 bases, and 18 bases lay outside the gene matches. CDR3 loop: CASSVGVSGRGHIISYNEQFF. Here the CDR3 DNA reads TGTGCCAGCAGCGTAGGTGTTTCGGGCAGGGGGCATATTATATCCTACAATGAGCAGTTCTTC.

The chain carries TRBV19 and TRBJ1-1; D gene unclear. Germline-derived CDR1 and CDR2 are LNHDA and SQIVND (reference sequence). V lost 6 bases and J lost 1, with 12 bases in between. This CDR3 has 14 amino acids. The CDR3 reads CASRSRGENTEAFF. CDR3 in DNA: TGTGCCAGTAGGTCAAGAGGTGAGAACACTGAAGCTTTCTTT.

As concerns this clone: This same CDR3 is encoded by further DNA sequences in the sample. The chain carries TRBV4-1 and TRBJ1-2, with a tentative D call TRBD1 (5 bases). Between the trimmed V and J ends, which lost 3 bases and 0 bases, there was a span of 8 bases. CDR1 and CDR2 from the germline V gene are MGHRA and YSYEKL. The CDR3 loop spans 14 amino acids. The CDR3 nucleotides are TGCGCCAGCAGCCAGGGGACTGCTAACTATGGCTACACCTTC. Translated, it gives CASSQGTANYGYTF.